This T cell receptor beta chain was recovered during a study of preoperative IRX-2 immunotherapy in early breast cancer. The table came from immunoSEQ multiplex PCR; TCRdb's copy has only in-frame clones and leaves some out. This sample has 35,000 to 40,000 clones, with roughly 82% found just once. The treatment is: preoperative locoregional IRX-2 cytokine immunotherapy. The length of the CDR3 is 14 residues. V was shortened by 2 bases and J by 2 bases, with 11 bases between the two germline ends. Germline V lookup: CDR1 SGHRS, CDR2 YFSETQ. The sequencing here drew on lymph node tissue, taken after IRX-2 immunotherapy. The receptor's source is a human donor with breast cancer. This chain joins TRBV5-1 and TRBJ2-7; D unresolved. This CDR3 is CASSFVQNPYEQYF. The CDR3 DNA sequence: TGCGCCAGCAGCTTTGTACAGAACCCCTACGAGCAGTACTTC.